A single sample is the source of the 8 T cell receptor beta chains below, sequenced in a study of technical replicates of blood from several donors (dated 2017 in TCRdb). Libraries were prepared through the immunoSEQ multiplex PCR assay. What TCRdb holds here is the immuneACCESS table cut down to in-frame rearrangements. Part of the clones is not present; checked against another copy, under half of the missing clones reflect an unresolved V gene, and the others are unexplained. This sample holds tens of thousands of clones; approximately 94% were observed only once. The ten biggest clones cover 0.25% of the sample. Material: T cells isolated from PBMCs. All receptors derive from a human donor in good health.

This clone occurred once. The chain employs TRBV6-1 and TRBJ1-1, with 8 bases matching TRBD1. The CDR3 runs to 18 residues. CDR1 is MNHNS, CDR2 SASEGT, per germline. The V segment lost 2 bases and the J segment 4 bases; nucleotides outside the gene matches: 15. The CDR3 loop is CASSERARLITGGTEAFF. The CDR3 DNA is TGTGCCAGCAGTGAACGGGCGCGACTTATAACAGGGGGCACTGAAGCTTTCTTT.

The table lists this clone with a few counts. The CDR3 is CASRAGWGQINQPQHF. The CDR3 nucleotides read TGTGCCAGCAGAGCCGGGTGGGGACAAATTAATCAGCCCCAGCATTTT. The rearrangement joins TRBV5-5 to TRBJ1-5, with a tentative D call TRBD1 (6 bases). CDR1 is SGHKS, CDR2 YYEKEE, per germline (reference sequence). This CDR3 contains 16 residues. Trimming pared 5 bases from V and 4 bases from J, leaving 19 bases between.

V usage is TRBV19 and J usage is TRBJ2-7; D uncertain. Trimming removed 2 bases at V and 3 bases at J, with 8 bases between. The CDR3 sequence is 13 residues long. CDR1 LNHDA and CDR2 SQIVND come from the germline V gene (reference sequence). The CDR3 here is CASSIRYLYEQYF. In DNA, the CDR3 is TGTGCCAGTAGTATACGCTACCTCTACGAGCAGTACTTC.

The chain carries TRBV14 and TRBJ1-4, with D tentatively TRBD1 (6 bases). V gave up 3 bases and J gave up 10 bases, with 30 bases separating them. The length of the CDR3 is 19 residues. In germline, CDR1 is SGHDN, CDR2 FVKESK. In nucleotides, the CDR3 is TGTGCCAGCAGCCATACCGGGACACAACCCAAGAGGAGCCAAGGAAAACTGTTTTTT. It yields the protein CASSHTGTQPKRSQGKLFF.

V is TRBV2 and J is TRBJ1-1; D is unresolved. The germline V and J ends were trimmed by 3 bases and 3 bases, with 8 bases remaining between them. Germline lookup yields CDR1 SNHLY and CDR2 FYNNEI. There are 13 residues in the CDR3. The CDR3 region is CASSDNTYTEAFF. DNA for the CDR3: TGTGCCAGCAGTGACAACACCTACACTGAAGCTTTCTTT.

In this sample, this clone turned up once. The rearrangement uses TRBV6-6 and TRBJ2-2; D possibly corresponds to TRBD2 (6 bases). Germline CDR1 and CDR2: MNHNY and SVGAGI (reference sequence). The V end lost 6 bases, the J end lost 6 bases, and 20 bases lay between the germline ends. The CDR3 is 16 amino acids. This chain's CDR3 is CASSRDFLVGAGELFF. The CDR3, as DNA: TGTGCCAGCAGCCGGGACTTCTTAGTGGGGGCCGGGGAGCTGTTTTTT.

J is TRBJ2-1 and V is TRBV5-1; weak D call: TRBD1 (6 bases). Trimming stripped 5 bases from V and 9 bases from J, with 21 bases between. Germline V lookup: CDR1 SGHRS, CDR2 YFSETQ. This CDR3 is 15 amino acids long. The DNA for the CDR3 is TGCGCCAGCAGTTTGAGCCCAGGGGCCGATGGTGAGCAGTTCTTC. Translated: CASSLSPGADGEQFF.

The CDR3 sequence is CASKYSGTQYF. In DNA form, the CDR3 reads TGTGCCAGCAAATATTCCGGGACCCAGTACTTC. The rearrangement joins TRBV6-5 to TRBJ2-5; D unresolved. The CDR3 length is 11 residues. In germline, CDR1 is MNHEY, CDR2 SVGAGI. The germline V and J ends were trimmed by 7 bases and 7 bases, with 10 bases remaining between them.